This T cell receptor beta chain came from a study of shared clonotypes between healthy human individuals. For this clone: Antigen unknown.

The protocol was immunoSEQ multiplex PCR, while the TCRdb copy is restricted to in-frame clones and leaves out a portion. The sample carries roughly 1,600,000 clones, just under 99% recorded once. Study-level findings and limits: For sorted subsets, rarefaction showed incomplete sequencing despite large depth. Among the subsets, naive ones generally showed larger estimated richness than memory ones.

The sequenced material came from naive CD4+ T cells sorted from blood. Subset of the sample: CD45RA+ positively selected. The receptor's source is a man aged 30 to 45 in good health.

In DNA, the CDR3 is TGTGCCAGCAGCTACCGGCGGAAACCTGGGGACGAGCAGTACTTC. Residues: CASSYRRKPGDEQYF. This chain joins TRBV7-2 and TRBJ2-7; D gene ambiguous. V gave up 4 bases and J gave up 5 bases, with 18 bases separating them. The length of the CDR3 is 15 residues. Germline V gene sequence: CDR1 SGHTA, CDR2 FQGNSA.